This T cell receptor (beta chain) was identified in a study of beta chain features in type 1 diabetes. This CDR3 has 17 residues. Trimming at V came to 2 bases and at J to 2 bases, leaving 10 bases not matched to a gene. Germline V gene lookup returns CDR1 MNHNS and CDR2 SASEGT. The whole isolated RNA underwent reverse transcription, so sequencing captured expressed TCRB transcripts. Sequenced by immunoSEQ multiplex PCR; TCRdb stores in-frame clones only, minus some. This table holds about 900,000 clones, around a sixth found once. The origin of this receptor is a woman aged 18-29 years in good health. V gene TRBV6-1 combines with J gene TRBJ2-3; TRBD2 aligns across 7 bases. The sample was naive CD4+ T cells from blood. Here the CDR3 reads CASSEYPPSGYTDTQYF. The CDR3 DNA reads TGTGCCAGCAGTGAATATCCTCCTAGCGGATACACAGATACGCAGTATTTT.